The T cell receptor beta chain described here comes from a study of early T cells in non-severe SARS-CoV-2 infection. TCRdb ran MiXCR on the 5' RACE reads and lists one entry per CDR3 protein. The data contain 100,000 or so distinct CDR3 sequences, around 12% of them singletons. Germline loops: CDR1 SNHLY, CDR2 FYNNEI. The V end lost 10 bases, the J end lost 9 bases, and 21 bases lay between the germline ends. There are 13 residues in the CDR3. This clonotype has at least ten counts. The sample was whole blood. V is TRBV2 and J is TRBJ2-5, with unresolved D. The sequence was collected from an adult who was a healthcare worker with PCR-confirmed SARS-CoV-2 infection or an uninfected control (not recorded which). The CDR3 sequence is CATRRQPDEAQYF. Here the CDR3 DNA reads TGTGCCACCCGACGTCAGCCGGATGAGGCCCAGTACTTC.